The rows below give T cell receptor beta chains drawn from one sample of a study of human T cells and chemical hapten exposure. MiXCR, run by TCRdb on the RACE reads, gives a single entry per CDR3 protein. The data contain 350,000 to 400,000 distinct CDR3 sequences, under 6.5% of them singletons. Material: whole blood, obtained in connection with sensitization to the hapten diphenylcyclopropenone (DPC). These receptors were collected from a young woman with alopecia areata. Some clones in this sample may be carry-over from other donors' samples. CDR3s include the opening cysteine and the closing phenylalanine or tryptophan. The order of the fields is J gene, clone size, D gene, V gene, CDR3 length, CDR3 protein, CDR3 DNA. The D gene is left open where the match is weak. The size field is filled for only some rows; it gives once, few, many or a size class.

>TRBJ1-5|.|.|TRBV5-8|14
CASSWMGPNQPQHF
TGTGCCAGCAGCTGGATGGGTCCCAATCAGCCCCAGCATTTT
>TRBJ2-3|.|TRBD2|TRBV7-7|18
CASGPLGLAGESTDTQYF
TGTGCTAGCGGACCGCTCGGACTAGCGGGGGAGAGCACAGATACGCAGTATTTT
>TRBJ2-3|many|.|TRBV7-2|15
CASSLADRGPGTQYF
TGTGCCAGCAGCTTAGCGGACAGAGGCCCCGGTACGCAGTATTTT
>TRBJ1-5|many|.|TRBV6-5|15
CASSSQGGGNQPQHF
TGTGCCAGCAGTTCCCAGGGAGGGGGCAATCAGCCCCAGCATTTT
>TRBJ1-6|.|.|TRBV27|14
CASSLGASTSPLHF
TGTGCCAGCAGTTTAGGGGCCTCGACCTCACCCCTCCACTTT
>TRBJ2-5|.|.|TRBV9|14
CASSVEQGTKTQYF
TGTGCCAGCAGCGTAGAACAGGGAACGAAGACCCAGTACTTC
>TRBJ1-3|many|.|TRBV27|15
CASSLSQGRRNTIYF
TGTGCCAGCAGTTTATCTCAGGGGAGGAGAAACACCATATATTTT
>TRBJ1-1|few|.|TRBV2|13
CASSAMGSTEAFF
TGTGCCAGCAGCGCCATGGGGTCCACTGAAGCTTTCTTT
>TRBJ1-1|many|.|TRBV12-3/TRBV12-4|15
CASSSNSAGYTEAFF
TGTGCCAGCAGTTCAAACAGCGCGGGGTACACTGAAGCTTTCTTT
>TRBJ2-3|many|TRBD2|TRBV6-1|13
CASSGGATDTQYF
TGTGCCAGCAGCGGGGGGGCCACAGATACGCAGTATTTT
>TRBJ2-3|.|.|TRBV4-3|14
CASSQEVSVNTQYF
TGCGCCAGCAGCCAAGAAGTCAGCGTAAATACGCAGTATTTT
>TRBJ1-6|many|.|TRBV6-6|13
CASTPIYNSPLHF
TGTGCCAGCACACCGATCTATAATTCACCCCTCCACTTT
>TRBJ1-1|.|TRBD1|TRBV20-1|13
CSARGQGAGEAFF
TGCAGTGCCCGTGGACAGGGGGCAGGTGAAGCTTTCTTT
>TRBJ2-3|.|TRBD1|TRBV6-4|14
CASSTGQATDTQYF
TGTGCCAGCAGTACGGGACAGGCCACAGATACGCAGTATTTT
>TRBJ2-6|many|.|TRBV4-2|18
CASSPRVQPASGANVLTF
TGTGCCAGCAGCCCGCGGGTACAGCCGGCTTCTGGGGCCAACGTCCTGACTTTC
>TRBJ1-3|many|.|TRBV10-3|13
CAISEAGGNTIYF
TGTGCCATCAGTGAGGCAGGGGGAAACACCATATATTTT
>TRBJ1-2|many|TRBD1|TRBV4-3|15
CASSHDRGSNYGYTF
TGCGCCAGCAGCCATGACAGGGGGAGTAACTATGGCTACACCTTC
>TRBJ2-4|few|.|TRBV6-1|12
CASSDISRIQYF
TGTGCCAGCAGTGACATCTCAAGGATTCAGTACTTC
>TRBJ2-2|many|TRBD1|TRBV6-4|14
CASSVTTGSGELFF
TGTGCCAGCAGCGTCACGACAGGGTCCGGGGAGCTGTTTTTT
>TRBJ1-3|many|.|TRBV12-3/TRBV12-4|12
CASGSGGNTIYF
TGTGCCAGCGGTTCAGGAGGAAACACCATATATTTT
>TRBJ1-1|many|.|TRBV29-1|13
CSVEGPLNTEAFF
TGCAGCGTTGAAGGGCCACTGAACACTGAAGCTTTCTTT
>TRBJ1-1|many|.|TRBV6-2/TRBV6-3|14
CASRDDRMSAEAFF
TGTGCCAGCAGGGACGACAGGATGTCGGCCGAAGCTTTCTTT
>TRBJ1-1|many|.|TRBV12-3/TRBV12-4|13
CASSLETYTEAFF
TGTGCCAGCAGTTTAGAAACTTACACTGAAGCTTTCTTT
>TRBJ1-4|many|.|TRBV11-2|14
CASSLSRGSEKLFF
TGTGCCAGCAGCTTATCTAGAGGGAGTGAAAAACTGTTTTTT
>TRBJ2-7|many|.|TRBV7-2|13
CASSFTQGGEQYF
TGTGCCAGCAGCTTCACACAGGGAGGCGAGCAGTACTTC
>TRBJ2-6|few|.|TRBV2|19
CASSELPLTGDSGANVLTF
TGTGCCAGCAGTGAACTCCCTTTGACGGGCGACTCTGGGGCCAACGTCCTGACTTTC
>TRBJ2-7|.|.|TRBV7-9|13
CASSYSQGNEQYF
TGTGCCAGCAGCTATTCACAGGGAAACGAGCAGTACTTC
>TRBJ1-2|many|.|TRBV7-2|16
CASSSPQGSEVYGYTF
TGTGCCAGCAGCTCCCCTCAGGGGTCTGAGGTCTATGGCTACACCTTC
>TRBJ1-1|.|.|TRBV4-2|14
CASSQEAVPSEAFF
TGTGCCAGCAGCCAAGAGGCAGTTCCATCAGAAGCTTTCTTT
>TRBJ2-2|.|TRBD1|TRBV12-3/TRBV12-4|14
CASPGQANTGELFF
TGTGCCAGCCCGGGACAGGCGAACACCGGGGAGCTGTTTTTT
>TRBJ1-1|many|TRBD1|TRBV20-1|14
CSARTGGPNTEAFF
TGCAGTGCTAGGACAGGGGGTCCGAACACTGAAGCTTTCTTT
>TRBJ1-4|many|.|TRBV12-3/TRBV12-4|14
CASSLQTVNEKLFF
TGTGCCAGCAGTCTCCAGACGGTTAATGAAAAACTGTTTTTT
>TRBJ2-3|few|TRBD2|TRBV4-2|17
CASSPGTSGVRTDTQYF
TGTGCCAGCAGCCCCGGGACTAGCGGGGTCCGCACAGATACGCAGTATTTT
>TRBJ1-4|.|TRBD1|TRBV23-1|14
CASSHRGPNEKLFF
TGCGCCAGCAGCCACAGGGGCCCTAATGAAAAACTGTTTTTT
>TRBJ1-2|many|TRBD1|TRBV7-3|13
CASSTGGGYYHTF
TGTGCCAGCAGCACAGGGGGCGGGTATTATCACACCTTC
>TRBJ1-3|many|.|TRBV7-6|16
CASSLSQARSGNTIYF
TGTGCCAGCAGCTTATCCCAGGCACGCTCTGGAAACACCATATATTTT
>TRBJ1-2|many|.|TRBV4-3|14
CASSQERGIYGYTF
TGCGCCAGCAGCCAAGAAAGAGGGATCTATGGCTACACCTTC
>TRBJ2-7|many|TRBD2|TRBV20-1|14
CSATRRGVLREQYF
TGCAGTGCGACCCGGCGGGGGGTTCTCCGCGAGCAGTACTTC
>TRBJ1-4|few|TRBD1|TRBV4-1|17
CASSRAGQGLEGEKLFF
TGCGCCAGCAGCCGAGCGGGACAGGGCCTCGAGGGGGAAAAACTGTTTTTT
>TRBJ1-5|.|.|TRBV6-2/TRBV6-3|14
CASSYSTQNQPQHF
TGTGCCAGCAGTTACTCGACTCAGAATCAGCCCCAGCATTTT
>TRBJ1-2|many|.|TRBV28|13
CASRPNLNYGYTF
TGTGCCAGCAGGCCCAACCTTAACTATGGCTACACCTTC
>TRBJ1-1|many|TRBD1|TRBV2|14
CASIPGQGSDRAFF
TGTGCCAGCATTCCGGGACAGGGATCTGACAGAGCTTTCTTT
>TRBJ1-1|.|.|TRBV6-1|10
CASTHPEAFF
TGTGCCAGCACGCACCCTGAAGCTTTCTTT
>TRBJ1-5|.|TRBD1|TRBV18|15
CASSRRGQGDQPQHF
TGTGCCAGCTCTAGGAGGGGACAGGGAGATCAGCCCCAGCATTTT
>TRBJ1-4|few|.|TRBV15|14
CATSSRVFGEKLFF
TGTGCCACCAGCAGCAGGGTATTCGGGGAAAAACTGTTTTTT
>TRBJ1-1|many|.|TRBV7-9|14
CASSPDTLNTEAFF
TGTGCCAGCAGCCCGGACACTTTGAACACTGAAGCTTTCTTT
>TRBJ2-1|.|TRBD2|TRBV20-1|14
CSAIRLAAYNEQFF
TGCAGTGCTATTAGACTAGCGGCTTACAATGAGCAGTTCTTC
>TRBJ1-5|.|.|TRBV29-1|13
CSVVSDPNQPQHF
TGCAGCGTTGTTTCAGACCCCAATCAGCCCCAGCATTTT
>TRBJ2-7|.|.|TRBV18|15
CASSPTSGGTYEQYF
TGTGCCAGCTCACCAACATCAGGGGGGACCTACGAGCAGTACTTC
>TRBJ2-1|many|TRBD1|TRBV12-3/TRBV12-4|18
CASSFGVLETGHHNEQFF
TGTGCCAGCAGTTTCGGGGTCCTGGAGACAGGGCACCACAATGAGCAGTTCTTC
>TRBJ2-5|.|.|TRBV6-1|15
CASSDRTGGVETQYF
TGTGCCAGCAGTGATAGGACAGGAGGGGTAGAGACCCAGTACTTC
>TRBJ2-3|many|.|TRBV6-4|15
CASSEKGGGTDTQYF
TGTGCCAGCAGTGAGAAGGGCGGGGGCACAGATACGCAGTATTTT
>TRBJ1-5|.|.|TRBV6-2/TRBV6-3|15
CASSGGGSGNQPQHF
TGTGCCAGCAGCGGGGGGGGCTCGGGCAATCAGCCCCAGCATTTT
>TRBJ2-7|.|TRBD1|TRBV27|14
CASSFGTGAREQYF
TGTGCCAGCAGTTTTGGGACAGGGGCTCGAGAGCAGTACTTC